The 27 T cell receptor beta chains below come from one sample, sequenced in a study of T cells after yellow fever vaccination (dated by TCRdb to the late 2010s). The meaning of the sample's treatment or condition label: live attenuated yellow fever vaccine strain. The library was produced with 5' RACE. Sequencing was carried out with an Illumina HiSeq 2500. TCRdb reran the public reads through fastp at Q25 and MiXCR, keeping productive beta chains. Rows are combined by CDR3 protein, so each entry shows the most common genes and DNA. The sample table contains about 350,000 distinct CDR3 sequences; only one count was recorded for roughly 8.6% of them. 15% to 20% of the sample is in the top ten clones. Sequencing used PBMCs, obtained 35 to 50 days after the first yellow fever vaccination. The receptors stem from a man between 18 and 35 years old who received the YFV17D yellow fever vaccine.

At least ten counts were recorded for this clonotype. The chain employs TRBV7-2 and TRBJ2-3; TRBD2 agrees at 9 bases. This CDR3 has 15 amino acids. J lost 1 base, V lost 8 bases, and 7 bases had no gene match. Germline-derived CDR1 and CDR2 are SGHTA and FQGNSA. This chain's CDR3 is CASSTPSGGTDTQYF. The DNA for the CDR3 is TGTGCCAGCTCGACGCCTAGCGGGGGCACAGATACGCAGTATTTT.

The chain couples TRBV7-2 to TRBJ2-7; D not resolved. The CDR3 totals 14 residues. The germline V gene encodes CDR1 SGHTA and CDR2 FQGNSA. The V and J ends lost 2 bases and 3 bases respectively, with 11 bases between them. CDR3 loop: CASSLRPGGYEQYV. The CDR3 region has the DNA TGTGCCAGCAGCTTAAGACCGGGCGGCTACGAGCAGTACGTC.

The chain links TRBV29-1 to TRBJ2-5; 8 nucleotides line up with TRBD1. Germline V lookup: CDR1 SQVTM, CDR2 ANQGSEA. The CDR3 has 13 residues. The V segment lost 1 base and the J segment 5 bases; nucleotides outside the gene matches: 3. Written as DNA, the CDR3 is TGCAGCGTTGAAGGGACAGGGAAGGAGACCCAGTACTTC. Its translation is CSVEGTGKETQYF. The full variable domain, its missing parts supplied by reference TRBV29-1 and TRBJ2-5, is SAVISQKPSRDICQRGTSLTIQCQVDSQVTMMFWYRQQPGQSLTLIATANQGSEATYESGFVIDKFPISRPNLTFSTLTVSNMSPEDSSIYLCSVEGTGKETQYFGPGTRLLVL.

This clonotype was seen only a few times. The J gene is TRBJ2-7, the V gene TRBV18; 8 bases line up with TRBD1. Per germline, CDR1 KGHSH and CDR2 LQKENI. Losses at the gene ends were 6 bases for V and 1 base for J; bases not matched to a gene: 5. The CDR3 has 14 residues. CDR3: CASSQTGGSYEQYF. CDR3 nucleotide sequence: TGTGCCAGCTCCCAAACAGGGGGTTCCTACGAGCAGTACTTC.

This chain links TRBV7-2 with TRBJ2-5, with 7 bases identical to TRBD2. Losses at the gene ends were 8 bases for V and 4 bases for J; bases not matched to a gene: 7. The CDR3 covers 13 residues. Per the germline V gene, CDR1 is SGHTA and CDR2 is FQGNSA. The CDR3 sequence is CASEAGVGETQYF. In DNA, the CDR3 is TGTGCCAGCGAGGCGGGAGTAGGAGAGACCCAGTACTTC.

Only a few counts were recorded for this clonotype. V gene TRBV7-2 combines with J gene TRBJ1-1; 9 nucleotides match TRBD1. Unmatched junction bases numbered 5, after V lost 5 bases and J lost 4 bases. Looked up from germline, CDR1 is SGHTA and CDR2 is FQGNSA. This CDR3 has 14 residues. CDR3 sequence (DNA): TGTGCCAGCAGCCCACAGGGGGCTAGCACTGAAGCTTTCTTT. It is translated as CASSPQGASTEAFF.

V is TRBV9 and J is TRBJ1-1; D ambiguous. CDR1 and CDR2 from the germline V gene are SGDLS and YYNGEE. The CDR3 runs to 13 residues. Trimming cost V 0 bases and J 2 bases, with 5 bases left between them. The CDR3 DNA follows: TGTGCCAGCAGCGTAGGCAGTAACACTGAAGCTTTCTTT. The encoded protein is CASSVGSNTEAFF.

This clonotype has ten or more counts. The rearrangement uses TRBV5-1 and TRBJ1-1, with D perhaps TRBD1 (5 bases). V was cut by 3 bases and J by 4 bases, with 13 bases left in between. Germline-derived CDR1 and CDR2 are SGHRS and YFSETQ. CDR3 size: 14 residues. DNA of the CDR3: TGCGCCAGCAGCTACCGGGGCTTGGGCACTGAAGCTTTCTTT. Translating it yields CASSYRGLGTEAFF. Together with reference TRBV5-1 and TRBJ1-1, the CDR3 gives the full variable domain: KAGVTQTPRYLIKTRGQQVTLSCSPISGHRSVSWYQQTPGQGLQFLFEYFSETQRNKGNFPGRFSGRQFSNSRSEMNVSTLELGDSALYLCASSYRGLGTEAFFGQGTRLTVV.

This clonotype was detected only a few times. The V call is TRBV15, the J call TRBJ1-6; D not certain. V was trimmed by 5 bases and J by 0 bases, leaving 14 bases between them. This CDR3 region has 17 residues. Germline CDR1 LNHNV, CDR2 YYDKDF (reference sequence). The CDR3 spells CATSWGTPSSYNSPLHF. The CDR3 DNA is TGTGCCACCAGCTGGGGTACCCCAAGCTCCTATAATTCACCCCTCCACTTT.

The rearrangement joins TRBV5-1 to TRBJ1-2; possible D gene TRBD1, 6 bases. The germline gives CDR1 SGHRS, CDR2 YFSETQ. The CDR3 is 14 amino acids. With 3 bases removed from V and 2 bases from J, the gap between germline ends came to 11 bases. The CDR3 loop reads CASSYGTTNYGYTF. The CDR3 bases are TGCGCCAGCAGCTATGGGACAACCAACTATGGCTACACCTTC. Full variable domain (missing parts from reference TRBV5-1 and TRBJ1-2): KAGVTQTPRYLIKTRGQQVTLSCSPISGHRSVSWYQQTPGQGLQFLFEYFSETQRNKGNFPGRFSGRQFSNSRSEMNVSTLELGDSALYLCASSYGTTNYGYTFGSGTRLTVV.

This clonotype was seen only a few times. The chain employs TRBV5-1 and TRBJ2-5; 9 bases agree with TRBD2. Germline-derived CDR1 and CDR2 are SGHRS and YFSETQ. J gave up 5 bases and V 2 bases, and 4 bases lay outside the gene matches. The CDR3 contains 14 residues. The chain's CDR3 is CASSFGGGDETQYF. The DNA of the CDR3 is TGCGCCAGCAGCTTTGGCGGGGGGGACGAGACCCAGTACTTC. Full variable domain (rest looked up from reference TRBV5-1 and TRBJ2-5): KAGVTQTPRYLIKTRGQQVTLSCSPISGHRSVSWYQQTPGQGLQFLFEYFSETQRNKGNFPGRFSGRQFSNSRSEMNVSTLELGDSALYLCASSFGGGDETQYFGPGTRLLVL.

The chain has TRBV20-1 and TRBJ2-3; TRBD2 agrees at 11 bases. The CDR3 length is 15 residues. V trimming: 5 bases; J trimming: 2 bases; junction bases outside the gene matches: 6. Germline lookup yields CDR1 DFQATT and CDR2 SNEGSKA (reference sequence). The CDR3 DNA is TGCAGTGCTGTACGACTAGCGGGGAACACAGATACGCAGTATTTT. This codes for CSAVRLAGNTDTQYF.

This clonotype has just a few counts. The chain links TRBV11-2 to TRBJ2-7, with 11 bases matching TRBD2. This CDR3 spans 18 amino acids. V shed 1 base and J 3 bases; nucleotides not matched to a gene: 11. Germline V gene lookup returns CDR1 SGHAT and CDR2 FQNNGV. The CDR3 region has the DNA TGTGCCAGCAGCTTAGGTATTAGCGGGGGGGCCAAATACTACGAGCAGTACTTC. Translation: CASSLGISGGAKYYEQYF.

The gene calls are TRBV4-1 and TRBJ2-1, with D perhaps matching TRBD1 or TRBD2 (6 bases each). The length of the CDR3 is 20 residues. V shed 4 bases and J shed 0 bases, with 25 bases lying between them. Looked up from germline, CDR1 is MGHRA and CDR2 is YSYEKL. The DNA of the CDR3 is TGCGCCAGCAGCCCCCCGGTATGGGGGGCCCTAAGGGGCTCCTACAATGAGCAGTTCTTC. The encoded protein is CASSPPVWGALRGSYNEQFF.

The chain uses TRBV2 and TRBJ1-3; a weak D match, TRBD1 (6 bases). Germline CDR1 is SNHLY and CDR2 is FYNNEI. The CDR3 covers 14 residues. The V and J ends lost 3 bases and 4 bases respectively, with 10 bases between them. For the CDR3, the DNA is TGTGCCAGCAGTGAGGGGGCTTGGGGAAACACCATATATTTT. It is translated as CASSEGAWGNTIYF.

The sample holds a few counts of this clonotype. The CDR3 DNA reads as TGTGCCAGCAGTAGGCGGGAGGAGGAGAACACTGAAGCTTTCTTT. Its translation is CASSRREEENTEAFF. This sequence joins TRBV28 and TRBJ1-1; no clear D gene. The V end was cut by 5 bases, the J end by 1 base, with 14 bases between. CDR1 is MDHEN and CDR2 is SYDVKM in the germline V gene. The CDR3 has 15 residues.

This rearrangement joins TRBV6-5 to TRBJ1-3; D uncertain. CDR3 length: 15 amino acids. CDR1 is MNHEY and CDR2 is SVGAGI in the germline V gene. The V end lost 0 bases, the J end lost 0 bases, and 6 bases lay between the germline ends. The CDR3 loop is CASSYSTHSGNTIYF. The CDR3 nucleotides are TGTGCCAGCAGTTACTCTACTCACTCTGGAAACACCATATATTTT.

The genes are TRBV7-6 and TRBJ1-4; D remains ambiguous. The V gene lost 5 bases and the J gene lost 1 base, with 11 bases spanning the gap. CDR3 length equals 15 residues. Germline V gene sequence: CDR1 SGHVS, CDR2 FNYEAQ. Here the CDR3 DNA reads TGTGCCAGCAGCCCGGCTCCTGGAACTAATGAAAAACTGTTTTTT. Its translation: CASSPAPGTNEKLFF.

This chain joins TRBV12-3 or TRBV12-4 and TRBJ2-7, with no clear D. Trimming removed 7 bases at V and 2 bases at J, with 12 bases between. This CDR3 is 13 amino acids long. This chain's CDR3 is CASILVEAYEQYF. The CDR3 DNA reads TGTGCCAGCATCCTAGTAGAGGCCTACGAGCAGTACTTC.

This clonotype was detected many times. The genes are TRBV18 and TRBJ2-5; D is undetermined. Germline CDR1 KGHSH, CDR2 LQKENI. CDR3 length equals 13 residues. Trimming pared 3 bases from V and 2 bases from J, leaving 7 bases between. Here the CDR3 reads CASSPAVQETQYF. For the CDR3, the DNA is TGTGCCAGCTCACCTGCCGTACAAGAGACCCAGTACTTC.

The chain has TRBV7-9 and TRBJ2-1; D not resolved. Germline values: CDR1 SEHNR, CDR2 FQNEAQ (reference sequence). This CDR3 spans 12 amino acids. V was clipped by 6 bases and J by 9 bases, with 12 bases between them. CDR3 residues: CASSIRVLEQFF. The CDR3 nucleotides read TGTGCCAGCAGTATCCGAGTACTTGAGCAGTTCTTC.

This chain uses TRBV5-1 with TRBJ1-1; D remains ambiguous. The germline gives CDR1 SGHRS, CDR2 YFSETQ. CDR3 length: 14 residues. V lost 4 bases, J lost 6 bases, and 16 bases lay in between. The CDR3, as DNA: TGCGCCAGCAGCACGGGCCCCCCGGGCTCTGAAGCTTTCTTT. Encoded protein: CASSTGPPGSEAFF.

This clonotype was picked up a small number of times. This chain links TRBV10-2 with TRBJ2-7, with TRBD1 matching over 8 bases. V was pared by 2 bases and J by 5 bases, with 2 bases of the junction left unmatched. Germline lookup yields CDR1 WSHSY and CDR2 SAAADI. CDR3 length: 13 residues. CDR3 residues: CASSEIRGHEQYV. CDR3 nucleotide sequence: TGCGCCAGCAGTGAGATCAGGGGGCACGAGCAGTACGTC.

The rearrangement joins TRBV4-3 to TRBJ1-1; D ambiguous. V dropped 0 bases and J dropped 4 bases, with 15 bases sitting between them. The CDR3 has 16 amino acids. Germline lookup yields CDR1 LGHNA and CDR2 YSLEER. CDR3 in amino acids: CASSQDASEDSTEAFF. In DNA, the CDR3 is TGCGCCAGCAGCCAAGACGCCAGTGAGGATAGCACTGAAGCTTTCTTT.

Ten or more counts support this clonotype. The chain carries TRBV6-4 and TRBJ2-3, with 10 bases identical to TRBD2. This CDR3 is 16 amino acids long. The germline V gene encodes CDR1 MRHNA and CDR2 SNTAGT. Trimming cost V 3 bases and J 6 bases; bases outside gene matches: 9. DNA of the CDR3: TGTGCCAGCAGTGAGTCTAGCGGGGGCCAACTTGATACGCAGTATTTT. Translating it yields CASSESSGGQLDTQYF.

This clonotype was recorded many times. The chain has TRBV30 and TRBJ1-5, with D possibly TRBD1 on 6 matching bases. The CDR3 is made up of 14 amino acids. Between the trimmed V and J ends, which lost 0 bases and 3 bases, there was a span of 9 bases. Germline-derived CDR1 and CDR2 are GTSNPN and SVGIG (reference sequence). In DNA form, the CDR3 reads TGTGCCTGGAGTGTCGGACAGCTCAATCAGCCCCAGCATTTT. As protein: CAWSVGQLNQPQHF.

The chain couples TRBV2 to TRBJ1-6; 9 bases match TRBD1. Unmatched junction bases numbered 3, after V lost 6 bases and J lost 6 bases. Germline V lookup: CDR1 SNHLY, CDR2 FYNNEI. This CDR3 is built from 14 residues. The CDR3 sequence: CASRKDRGNSPLHF. In DNA, the CDR3 is TGTGCCAGCAGAAAGGACAGGGGTAATTCACCCCTCCACTTT. The variable domain in full, completed from reference TRBV2 and TRBJ1-6, reads EPEVTQTPSHQVTQMGQEVILRCVPISNHLYFYWYRQILGQKVEFLVSFYNNEISEKSEIFDDQFSVERPDGSNFTLKIRSTKLEDSAMYFCASRKDRGNSPLHFGNGTRLTVT.